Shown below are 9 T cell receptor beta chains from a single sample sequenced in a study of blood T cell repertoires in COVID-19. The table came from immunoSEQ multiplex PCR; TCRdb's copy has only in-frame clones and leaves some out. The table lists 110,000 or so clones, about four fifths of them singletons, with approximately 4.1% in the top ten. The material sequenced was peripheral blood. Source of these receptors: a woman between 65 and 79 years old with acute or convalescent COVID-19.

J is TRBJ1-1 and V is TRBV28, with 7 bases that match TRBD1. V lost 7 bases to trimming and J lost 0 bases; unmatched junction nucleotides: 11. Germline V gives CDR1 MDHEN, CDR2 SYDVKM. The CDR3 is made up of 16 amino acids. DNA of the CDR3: TGTGCCAGCACCCCCGAGGGGGACAGCATGAACACTGAAGCTTTCTTT. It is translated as CASTPEGDSMNTEAFF.

The CDR3 DNA follows: TGTGCCATCAGTCTTTTAGCGGGAGGGCCGGATGAGCAGTTCTTC. It codes for CAISLLAGGPDEQFF. The chain combines TRBV10-3 with TRBJ2-1; 11 bases agree with TRBD2. The germline V gene encodes CDR1 ENHRY and CDR2 SYGVKD. The V and J ends lost 5 bases and 8 bases, in that order; junction bases with no gene match: 8. The CDR3 extends over 15 amino acids.

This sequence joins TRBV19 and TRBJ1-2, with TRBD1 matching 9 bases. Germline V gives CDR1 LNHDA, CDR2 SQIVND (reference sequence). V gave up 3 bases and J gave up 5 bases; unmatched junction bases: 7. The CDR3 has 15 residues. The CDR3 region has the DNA TGTGCCAGTAGTATGGACAGGGGATCGCTTTATGGCTACACCTTC. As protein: CASSMDRGSLYGYTF.

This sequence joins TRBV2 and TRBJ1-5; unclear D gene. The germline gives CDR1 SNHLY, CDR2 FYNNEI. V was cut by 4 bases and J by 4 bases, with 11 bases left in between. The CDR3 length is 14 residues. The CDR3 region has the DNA TGTGCCAGCAGTGGAGGGAATTGGAATCAGCCCCAGCATTTT. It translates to CASSGGNWNQPQHF.

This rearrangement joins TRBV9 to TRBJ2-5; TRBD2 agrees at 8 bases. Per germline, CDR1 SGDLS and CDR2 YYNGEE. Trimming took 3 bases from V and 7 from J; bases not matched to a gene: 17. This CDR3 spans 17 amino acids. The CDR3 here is CASSAPDTGTRKATQYF. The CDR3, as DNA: TGTGCCAGCAGCGCGCCCGATACCGGGACTAGAAAAGCGACCCAGTACTTC.

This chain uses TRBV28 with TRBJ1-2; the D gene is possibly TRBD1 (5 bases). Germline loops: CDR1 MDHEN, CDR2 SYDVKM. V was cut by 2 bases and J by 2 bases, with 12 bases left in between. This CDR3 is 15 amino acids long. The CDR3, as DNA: TGTGCCAGCAGTTTACACTCAGGGCTCAACTATGGCTACACCTTC. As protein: CASSLHSGLNYGYTF.

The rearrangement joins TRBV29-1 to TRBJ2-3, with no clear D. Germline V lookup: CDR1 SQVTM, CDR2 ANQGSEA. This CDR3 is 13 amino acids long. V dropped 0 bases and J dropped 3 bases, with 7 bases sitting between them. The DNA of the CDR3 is TGCAGCGTTGAAGATGCCAGGACAGATACGCAGTATTTT. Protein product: CSVEDARTDTQYF.

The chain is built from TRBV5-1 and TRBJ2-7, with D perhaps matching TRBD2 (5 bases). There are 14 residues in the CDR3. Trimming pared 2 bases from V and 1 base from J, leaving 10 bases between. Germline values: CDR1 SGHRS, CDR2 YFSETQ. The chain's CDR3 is CASSFGVGSYEQYF. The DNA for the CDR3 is TGCGCCAGCAGCTTCGGGGTAGGGTCCTACGAGCAGTACTTC.

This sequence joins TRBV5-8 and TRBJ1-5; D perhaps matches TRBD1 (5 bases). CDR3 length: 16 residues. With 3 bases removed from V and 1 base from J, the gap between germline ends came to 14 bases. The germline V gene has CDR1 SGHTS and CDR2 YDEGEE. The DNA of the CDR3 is TGTGCCAGCAGCTGGGGGGAGGGTTGGAGCAATCAGCCCCAGCATTTT. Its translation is CASSWGEGWSNQPQHF.